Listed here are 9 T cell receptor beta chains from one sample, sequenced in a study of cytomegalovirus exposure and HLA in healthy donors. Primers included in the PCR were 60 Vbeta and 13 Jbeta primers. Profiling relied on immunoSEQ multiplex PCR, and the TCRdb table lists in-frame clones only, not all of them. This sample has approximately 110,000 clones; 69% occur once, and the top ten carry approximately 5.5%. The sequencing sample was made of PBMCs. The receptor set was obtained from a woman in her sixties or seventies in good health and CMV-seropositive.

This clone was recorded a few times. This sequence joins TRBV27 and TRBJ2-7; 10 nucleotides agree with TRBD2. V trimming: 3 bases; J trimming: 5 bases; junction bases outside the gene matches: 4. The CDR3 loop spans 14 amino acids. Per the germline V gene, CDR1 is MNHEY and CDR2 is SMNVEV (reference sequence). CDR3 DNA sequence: TGTGCCAGCAGTTTTAGCGGGGGGATCAACGAGCAGTACTTC. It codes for CASSFSGGINEQYF.

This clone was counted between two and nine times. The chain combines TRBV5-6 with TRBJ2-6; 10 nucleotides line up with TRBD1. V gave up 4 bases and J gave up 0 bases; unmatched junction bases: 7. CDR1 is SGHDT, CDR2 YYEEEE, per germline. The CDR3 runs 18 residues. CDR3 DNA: TGTGCCAGCAGCGCTACGACAGGGGGCCTCTCTGGGGCCAACGTCCTGACTTTC. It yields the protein CASSATTGGLSGANVLTF.

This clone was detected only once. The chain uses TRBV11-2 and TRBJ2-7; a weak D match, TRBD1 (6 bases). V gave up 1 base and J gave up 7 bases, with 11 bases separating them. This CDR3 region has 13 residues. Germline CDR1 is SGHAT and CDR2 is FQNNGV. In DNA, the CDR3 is TGTGCCAGCAGCTTAGGGGGGCCGGGGGAGCAGTACTTC. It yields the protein CASSLGGPGEQYF.

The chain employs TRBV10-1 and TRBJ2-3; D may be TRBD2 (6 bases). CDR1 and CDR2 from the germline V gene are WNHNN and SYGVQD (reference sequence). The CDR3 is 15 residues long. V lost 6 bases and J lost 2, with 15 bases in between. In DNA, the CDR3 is TGCGCCAGCAGCGAAGCCTGGGACTCCACAGATACGCAGTATTTT. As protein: CASSEAWDSTDTQYF.

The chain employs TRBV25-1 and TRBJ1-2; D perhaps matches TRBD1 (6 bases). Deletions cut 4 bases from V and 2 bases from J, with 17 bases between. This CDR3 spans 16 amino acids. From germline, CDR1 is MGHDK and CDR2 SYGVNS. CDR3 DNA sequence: TGTGCCAGCAGTGTTCTTAGGGGGATCCTAAACTATGGCTACACCTTC. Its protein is CASSVLRGILNYGYTF.

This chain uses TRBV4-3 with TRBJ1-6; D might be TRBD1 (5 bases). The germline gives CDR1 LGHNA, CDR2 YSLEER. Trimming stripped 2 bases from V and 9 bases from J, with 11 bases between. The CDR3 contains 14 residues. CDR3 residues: CASSQSPGLSPLHF. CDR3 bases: TGCGCCAGCAGCCAAAGCCCAGGGCTTTCACCCCTCCACTTT.

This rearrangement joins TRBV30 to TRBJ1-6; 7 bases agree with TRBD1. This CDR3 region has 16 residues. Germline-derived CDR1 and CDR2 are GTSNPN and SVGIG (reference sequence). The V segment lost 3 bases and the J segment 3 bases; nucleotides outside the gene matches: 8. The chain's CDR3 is CAWREGADNYNSPLHF. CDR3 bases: TGTGCCTGGAGGGAGGGGGCGGACAACTATAATTCACCCCTCCACTTT. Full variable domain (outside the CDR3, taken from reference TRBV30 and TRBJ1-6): SQTIHQWPATLVQPVGSPLSLECTVEGTSNPNLYWYRQAAGRGLQLLFYSVGIGQISSEVPQNLSASRPQDRQFILSSKKLLLSDSGFYLCAWREGADNYNSPLHFGNGTRLTVT.

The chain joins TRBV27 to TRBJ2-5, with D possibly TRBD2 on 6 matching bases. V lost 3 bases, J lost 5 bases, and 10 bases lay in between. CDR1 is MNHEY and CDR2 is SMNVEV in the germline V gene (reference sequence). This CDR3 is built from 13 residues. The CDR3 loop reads CASSFLGGETQYF. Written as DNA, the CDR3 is TGTGCCAGCAGTTTTCTAGGAGGGGAGACCCAGTACTTC.

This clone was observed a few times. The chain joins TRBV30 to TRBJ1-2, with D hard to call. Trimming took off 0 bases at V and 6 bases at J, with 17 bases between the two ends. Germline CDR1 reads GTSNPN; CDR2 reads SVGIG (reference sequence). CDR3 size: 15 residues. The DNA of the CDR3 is TGTGCCTGGAGTGTACAGCAGGCTCTGGTGCATGGCTACACCTTC. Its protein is CAWSVQQALVHGYTF.